The 18 T cell receptor beta chains below all came from one sample that was sequenced in a study of immune heterogeneity within non-small cell lung tumors. Multiplex PCR with 32 V and 13 J primers amplified TCR beta CDR3. Via MiXCR, TCRdb re-called the multiplex PCR reads, giving one row per CDR3 protein. The sample records some 22,000 distinct CDR3 sequences, less than 35% being singletons. At roughly 610 ng per sample, bulk tumor genomic DNA provided the template. Every primary tumor yielded several biopsies, spaced far apart, that were taken during surgery. The patients were newly diagnosed with non-small cell lung cancer, had not been treated, and had curative surgery. The source material was lung tumor tissue. The receptors were gathered from a man aged 40-49 years with non-small cell lung cancer.

The V call is TRBV4-1, the J call TRBJ2-5; D possibly uses TRBD1 or TRBD2 (5 bases each). V gave up 1 base and J gave up 5 bases, with 14 bases separating them. There are 15 residues in the CDR3. Germline V gene lookup returns CDR1 MGHRA and CDR2 YSYEKL. CDR3 protein: CASSQVEGRGETQYF. In nucleotides, the CDR3 is TGCGCCAGCAGCCAAGTCGAGGGACGTGGGGAGACCCAGTACTTC.

For this clonotype: A single base separates this from a much larger clone, so it may be a read error. The chain recombines TRBV12-5 with TRBJ2-1; D possibly uses TRBD1 or TRBD2 (8 bases each). This CDR3 contains 16 residues. CDR1 and CDR2 from the germline V gene are LGHNT and FRNRAP. The V gene lost 4 bases and the J gene lost 7 bases, with 20 bases spanning the gap. The CDR3 loop reads CASGSVISGTGNEQFF. For the CDR3, the DNA is TGTGCTAGTGGTTCCGTGATTAGCGGGACAGGTAATGAGCAGTTCTTC.

Relative to its sample, this clonotype is medium-sized. The V and J genes are TRBV19 and TRBJ2-5; the match to TRBD1 covers 9 bases. Germline CDR1 and CDR2: LNHDA and SQIVND (reference sequence). V gave up 6 bases and J gave up 5 bases; unmatched junction bases: 10. CDR3 length: 15 residues. The DNA of the CDR3 is TGTGCCAGTAGCAAACAACAGGGGGCGGTGGAGACCCAGTACTTC. Its translation is CASSKQQGAVETQYF.

This clonotype was seen many times. This chain links TRBV6-4 with TRBJ1-2; TRBD1 aligns across 7 bases. CDR1 and CDR2 from the germline V gene are MRHNA and SNTAGT. The ends lost 6 bases at V and 7 bases at J; junction bases unmatched: 8. The CDR3 length is 13 residues. CDR3 sequence (DNA): TGTGCCAGCAGCCCAGGGGGTGCTGGTGGCTACACCTTC. It yields the protein CASSPGGAGGYTF.

On this clonotype itself: The junction shows a germline mismatch at one end, possibly a read error. The chain links TRBV11-3 to TRBJ2-1; D not resolved. This CDR3 contains 15 residues. Germline CDR1 SGHNT, CDR2 YENEEA. The CDR3 nucleotides are TGTGCCAGCAGCCGTGGTGGGGTATCTGGTGAGGAGCCGTTCTTC. Translated: CASSRGGVSGEEPFF.

This clonotype was found many times. The rearrangement links TRBV24-1 to TRBJ2-3, with 11 bases matching TRBD2. After removal of 1 base from V and 3 bases from J, the junction contained 2 bases not matched to a gene. The CDR3 is made up of 16 amino acids. CDR1 and CDR2 (germline): KGHDR, SFDVKD. DNA for the CDR3: TGTGCCACCAGTGATTTAACTAGCGGGAGTACAGATACGCAGTATTTT. This codes for CATSDLTSGSTDTQYF.

Many counts were recorded for this clonotype. The gene calls are TRBV11-3 and TRBJ2-7; a weak D match, TRBD1 (6 bases). The CDR3 runs 14 residues. Germline lookup yields CDR1 SGHNT and CDR2 YENEEA. Trimming removed 6 bases at V and 6 bases at J, with 18 bases between. DNA for the CDR3: TGTGCCAGCAGACTCTACACAGGGTCCGCCGAGCAGTACTTC. Its translation is CASRLYTGSAEQYF.

The genes are TRBV10-3 and TRBJ1-1; 8 bases are a match to TRBD1. V dropped 3 bases and J dropped 2; count of bases not matched to a gene: 8. CDR1 and CDR2 (germline): ENHRY, SYGVKD. The CDR3 sequence is 16 residues long. Here the CDR3 reads CAISDIGQGGNTEAFF. The CDR3 DNA is TGTGCCATCAGTGATATAGGACAGGGCGGAAACACTGAAGCTTTCTTT.

In this sample, this clonotype is medium-sized (0.01 to 0.1%). The genes are TRBV5-1 and TRBJ2-2; weak D call: TRBD1 (5 bases). The V and J ends lost 6 bases and 1 base respectively, with 10 bases between them. The germline CDR1 and CDR2 sequences are SGHRS and YFSETQ. The CDR3 has 14 residues. The CDR3: CASKRTLNTGELFF. CDR3 nucleotides: TGCGCCAGCAAAAGGACACTGAACACCGGGGAGCTGTTTTTT.

This clonotype was seen repeatedly, ten times or more. This rearrangement joins TRBV12-3 or TRBV12-4 to TRBJ2-7; 13 bases fit TRBD2. Trimming removed 4 bases from V and 2 bases from J; junction bases left unmatched: 11. The CDR3 sequence is 18 residues long. The CDR3 reads CASSSHHGLAGVAYEQYF. The CDR3 DNA reads TGTGCCAGCAGTTCCCACCACGGACTAGCGGGAGTCGCCTACGAGCAGTACTTC.

The chain uses TRBV10-3 and TRBJ2-1; D is possibly TRBD2 (7 bases). CDR3 length equals 13 residues. Per germline, CDR1 ENHRY and CDR2 SYGVKD. V was shortened by 4 bases and J by 10 bases, with 14 bases between the two germline ends. The CDR3 loop reads CAISGGGEGEQFF. Written as DNA, the CDR3 is TGTGCCATCAGTGGGGGGGGCGAGGGCGAGCAGTTCTTC.

A word on this clonotype: The germline gene is not matched at one end of the junction; a read error may be the cause. V and J are TRBV4-1 and TRBJ1-1; no firm D call. This CDR3 has 15 amino acids. Germline assignment: CDR1 MGHRA and CDR2 YSYEKL. The CDR3 spells CASSPTGPMNTDAFF. Written as DNA, the CDR3 is TGCGCCAGCAGCCCAACCGGGCCGATGAACACTGATGCTTTCTTT.

About this clonotype: At one of its ends the junction is not consistent with the germline gene, which may arise from a read error. V usage is TRBV18 and J usage is TRBJ1-6, with no clear D. CDR1 is KGHSH and CDR2 is LQKENI in the germline V gene. The CDR3 totals 18 residues. DNA of the CDR3: TGTGCCAGCTCACCATTCGAACTTGGCACGGTACATAACTCACCCCTCCAATTT. It codes for CASSPFELGTVHNSPLQF.

V usage is TRBV7-2 and J usage is TRBJ2-5, with 14 positions matching TRBD2. Looked up from germline, CDR1 is SGHTA and CDR2 is FQGNSA. V was pared by 4 bases and J by 7 bases, with 11 bases of the junction left unmatched. The CDR3 runs to 17 residues. CDR3 residues: CASSSSPGLAGAGTQYF. Here the CDR3 DNA reads TGTGCCAGCAGCTCTAGCCCGGGACTAGCGGGGGCTGGGACCCAGTACTTC. Drawing the rest from reference TRBV7-2 and TRBJ2-5, the complete variable domain is GAGVSQSPSNKVTEKGKDVELRCDPISGHTALYWYRQSLGQGLEFLIYFQGNSAPDKSGLPSDRFSAERTGGSVSTLTIQRTQQEDSAVYLCASSSSPGLAGAGTQYFGPGTRLLVL.

This clonotype showed up many times. The rearrangement links TRBV6-2 or TRBV6-3 to TRBJ1-5, with unresolved D. V dropped 7 bases and J dropped 0 bases, with 10 bases sitting between them. The CDR3 length is 14 residues. Germline V gene data show CDR1 as MNHEY and CDR2 as SVGEGT. CDR3 protein: CASKRDYSNQPQHF. As DNA, the CDR3 is TGTGCCAGCAAAAGGGATTATAGCAATCAGCCCCAGCATTTT.

This clonotype was seen ten or more times. The chain couples TRBV30 to TRBJ1-2; D ambiguous. The germline CDR1 and CDR2 sequences are GTSNPN and SVGIG (reference sequence). CDR3 length equals 13 residues. Trimming took off 0 bases at V and 0 bases at J, with 5 bases between the two ends. CDR3 nucleotide sequence: TGTGCCTGGAGTGTACACGCTAACTATGGCTACACCTTC. Its protein product is CAWSVHANYGYTF.

This clonotype was observed a few times. The rearrangement joins TRBV18 to TRBJ1-1; 8 positions agree with TRBD1. The V gene end was trimmed by 6 bases and the J gene end by 4 bases; junction bases not matched to a gene: 4. This CDR3 is built from 13 residues. Germline CDR1 and CDR2: KGHSH and LQKENI. The CDR3 reads CASSWTGSTEAFF. The CDR3 DNA is TGTGCCAGCTCCTGGACAGGGAGCACTGAAGCTTTCTTT.

This clonotype was counted between two and nine times. A read error is possible here, since a much larger clone lies one base away. V and J are TRBV2 and TRBJ1-1; D unclear. The germline CDR1 and CDR2 sequences are SNHLY and FYNNEI. The CDR3 runs to 13 residues. V lost 7 bases to trimming and J lost 1 base, with 10 bases between them. DNA for the CDR3: TGTGCCAGCATCCGGGGAGAGAACACTGAAGCTTTCTTT. It yields the protein CASIRGENTEAFF.